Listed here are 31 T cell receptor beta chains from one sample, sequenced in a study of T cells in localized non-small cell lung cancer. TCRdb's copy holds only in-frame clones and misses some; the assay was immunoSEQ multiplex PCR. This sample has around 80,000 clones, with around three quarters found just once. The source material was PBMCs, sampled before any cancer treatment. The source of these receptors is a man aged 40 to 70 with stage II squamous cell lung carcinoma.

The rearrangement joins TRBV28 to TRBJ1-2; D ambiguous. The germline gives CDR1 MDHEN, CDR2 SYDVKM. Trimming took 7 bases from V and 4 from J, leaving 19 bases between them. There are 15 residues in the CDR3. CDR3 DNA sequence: TGTGCCAGCAAGACTCCACTGACCCCTTTCTATGGCTACACCTTC. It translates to CASKTPLTPFYGYTF.

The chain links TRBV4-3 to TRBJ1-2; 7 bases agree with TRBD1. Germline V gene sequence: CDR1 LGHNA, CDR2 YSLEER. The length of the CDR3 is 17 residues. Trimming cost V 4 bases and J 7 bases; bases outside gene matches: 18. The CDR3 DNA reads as TGCGCCAGCAGCCCTTCACTGGGGGTAGGGGGCGGATTTGGCTACACCTTC. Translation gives CASSPSLGVGGGFGYTF.

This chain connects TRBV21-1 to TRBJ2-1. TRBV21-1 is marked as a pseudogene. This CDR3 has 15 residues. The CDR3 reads CASGSSVDPYNEQFF. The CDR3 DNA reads TGTGCCAGCGGCTCGTCTGTAGACCCGTACAATGAGCAGTTCTTC.

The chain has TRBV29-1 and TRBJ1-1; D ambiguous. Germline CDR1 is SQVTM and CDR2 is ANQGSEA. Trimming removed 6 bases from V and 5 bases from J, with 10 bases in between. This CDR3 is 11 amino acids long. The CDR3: CSVPVGTEAFF. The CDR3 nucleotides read TGCAGCGTGCCGGTTGGGACTGAAGCTTTCTTT. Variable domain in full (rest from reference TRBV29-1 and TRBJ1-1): SAVISQKPSRDICQRGTSLTIQCQVDSQVTMMFWYRQQPGQSLTLIATANQGSEATYESGFVIDKFPISRPNLTFSTLTVSNMSPEDSSIYLCSVPVGTEAFFGQGTRLTVV.

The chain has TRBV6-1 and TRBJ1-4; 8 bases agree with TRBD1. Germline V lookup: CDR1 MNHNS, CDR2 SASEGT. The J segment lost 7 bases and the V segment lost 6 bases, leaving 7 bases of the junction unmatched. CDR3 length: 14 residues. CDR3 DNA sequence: TGTGCCAGCAGGAGCACGGGACAGGCTGAAAAACTGTTTTTT. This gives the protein CASRSTGQAEKLFF.

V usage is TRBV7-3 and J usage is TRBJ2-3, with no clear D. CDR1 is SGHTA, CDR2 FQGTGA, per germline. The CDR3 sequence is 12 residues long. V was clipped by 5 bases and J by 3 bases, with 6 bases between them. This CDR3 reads CASSPGTDTQYF. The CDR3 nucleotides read TGTGCCAGCAGCCCCGGGACAGATACGCAGTATTTT.

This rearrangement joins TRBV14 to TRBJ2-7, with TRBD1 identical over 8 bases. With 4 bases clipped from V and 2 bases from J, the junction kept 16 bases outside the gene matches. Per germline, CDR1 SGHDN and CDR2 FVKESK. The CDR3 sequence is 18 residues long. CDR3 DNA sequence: TGTGCCAGCAGCCTAAGAGTATCCAGGACAGGGATTACCTACGAGCAGTACTTC. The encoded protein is CASSLRVSRTGITYEQYF.

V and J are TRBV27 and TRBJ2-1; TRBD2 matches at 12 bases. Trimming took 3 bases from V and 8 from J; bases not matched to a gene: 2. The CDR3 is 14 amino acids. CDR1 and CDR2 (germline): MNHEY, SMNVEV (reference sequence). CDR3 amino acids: CASSFGTSGHEQFF. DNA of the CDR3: TGTGCCAGCAGTTTCGGGACTAGCGGGCATGAGCAGTTCTTC.

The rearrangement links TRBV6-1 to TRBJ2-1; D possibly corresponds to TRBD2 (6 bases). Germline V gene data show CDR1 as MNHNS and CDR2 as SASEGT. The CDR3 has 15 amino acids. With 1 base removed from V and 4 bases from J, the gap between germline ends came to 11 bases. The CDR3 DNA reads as TGTGCCAGCAGTGAAGTGGGGGGAGGTTACAATGAGCAGTTCTTC. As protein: CASSEVGGGYNEQFF.

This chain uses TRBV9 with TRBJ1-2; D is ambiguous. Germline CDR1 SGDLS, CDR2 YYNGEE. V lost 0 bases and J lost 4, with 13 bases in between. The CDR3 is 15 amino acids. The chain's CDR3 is CASSVGSPGGYGYTF. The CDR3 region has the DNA TGTGCCAGCAGCGTAGGGAGCCCTGGTGGCTATGGCTACACCTTC.

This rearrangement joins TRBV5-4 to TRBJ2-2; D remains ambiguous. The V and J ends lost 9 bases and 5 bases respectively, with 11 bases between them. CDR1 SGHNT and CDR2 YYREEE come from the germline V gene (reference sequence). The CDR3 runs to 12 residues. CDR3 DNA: TGTGCCAACTACGGGCCAACCGGGGAGCTGTTTTTT. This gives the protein CANYGPTGELFF. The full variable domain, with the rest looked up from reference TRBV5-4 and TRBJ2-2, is ETGVTQSPTHLIKTRGQQVTLRCSSQSGHNTVSWYQQALGQGPQFIFQYYREEENGRGNFPPRFSGLQFPNYSSELNVNALELDDSALYLCANYGPTGELFFGEGSRLTVL.

The CDR3 spells CASSGGDSSYNSPLHF. In nucleotides, the CDR3 is TGTGCCAGCAGCGGAGGGGACAGCTCCTATAATTCACCCCTCCACTTT. The V and J genes are TRBV9 and TRBJ1-6, with 7 bases matching TRBD1. V lost 3 bases and J lost 0; bases outside the gene matches: 3. Germline values: CDR1 SGDLS, CDR2 YYNGEE. The CDR3 length is 16 residues. Complete variable domain (other parts from reference TRBV9 and TRBJ1-6): DSGVTQTPKHLITATGQRVTLRCSPRSGDLSVYWYQQSLDQGLQFLIQYYNGEERAKGNILERFSAQQFPDLHSELNLSSLELGDSALYFCASSGGDSSYNSPLHFGNGTRLTVT.

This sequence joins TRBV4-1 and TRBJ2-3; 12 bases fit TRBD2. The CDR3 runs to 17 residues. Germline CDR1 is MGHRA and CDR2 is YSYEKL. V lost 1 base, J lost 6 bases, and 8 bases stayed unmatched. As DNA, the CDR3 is TGCGCCAGCAGCCAAGTCCTAGCGGGGGGGCAATCTGATACGCAGTATTTT. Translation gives CASSQVLAGGQSDTQYF.

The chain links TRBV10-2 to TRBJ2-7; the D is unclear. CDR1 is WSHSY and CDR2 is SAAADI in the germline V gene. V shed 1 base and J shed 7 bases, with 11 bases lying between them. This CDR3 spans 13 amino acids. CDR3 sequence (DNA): TGCGCCAGCAGTGAGTTTCGCAGACTGGAGCAGTACTTC. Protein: CASSEFRRLEQYF.

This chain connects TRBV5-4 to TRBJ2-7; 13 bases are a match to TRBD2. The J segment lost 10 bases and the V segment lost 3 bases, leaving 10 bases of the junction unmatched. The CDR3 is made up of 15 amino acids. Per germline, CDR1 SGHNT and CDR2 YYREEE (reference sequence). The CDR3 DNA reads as TGTGCCAGCAGCTCAGGGACTAGCGGGATAAGACTCCAGTACTTC. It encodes CASSSGTSGIRLQYF.

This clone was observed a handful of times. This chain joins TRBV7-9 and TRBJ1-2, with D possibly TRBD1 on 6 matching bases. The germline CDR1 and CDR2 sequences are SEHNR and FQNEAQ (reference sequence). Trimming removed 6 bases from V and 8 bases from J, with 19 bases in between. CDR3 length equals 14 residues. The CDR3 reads CASRSVGGAGGYTF. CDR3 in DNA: TGTGCCAGCAGATCTGTCGGGGGCGCCGGCGGCTACACCTTC.

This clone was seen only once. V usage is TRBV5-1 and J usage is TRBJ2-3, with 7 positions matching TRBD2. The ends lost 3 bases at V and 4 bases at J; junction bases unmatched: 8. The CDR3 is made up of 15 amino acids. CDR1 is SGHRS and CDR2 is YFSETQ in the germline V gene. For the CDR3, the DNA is TGCGCCAGCAGCTCTCTAGCGGTGCCTCCAGATACGCAGTATTTT. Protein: CASSSLAVPPDTQYF.

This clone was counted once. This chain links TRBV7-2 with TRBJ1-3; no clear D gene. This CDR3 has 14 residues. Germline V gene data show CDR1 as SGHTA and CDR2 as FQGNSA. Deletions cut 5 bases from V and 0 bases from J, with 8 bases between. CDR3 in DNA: TGTGCCAGCAGCCCCGCCTCCTCTGGAAACACCATATATTTT. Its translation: CASSPASSGNTIYF.

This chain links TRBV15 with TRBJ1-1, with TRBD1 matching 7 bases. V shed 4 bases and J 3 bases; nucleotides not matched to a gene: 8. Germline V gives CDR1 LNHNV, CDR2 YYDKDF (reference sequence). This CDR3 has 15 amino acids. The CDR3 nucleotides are TGTGCCACCAGCACCCACAGGGGCGACGACACTGAAGCTTTCTTT. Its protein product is CATSTHRGDDTEAFF.

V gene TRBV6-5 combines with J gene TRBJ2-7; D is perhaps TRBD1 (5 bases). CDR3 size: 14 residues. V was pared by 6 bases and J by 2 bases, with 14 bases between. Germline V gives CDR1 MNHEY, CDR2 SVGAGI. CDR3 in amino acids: CASSSMTETYEQYF. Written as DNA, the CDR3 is TGTGCCAGCAGCTCAATGACAGAGACCTACGAGCAGTACTTC.

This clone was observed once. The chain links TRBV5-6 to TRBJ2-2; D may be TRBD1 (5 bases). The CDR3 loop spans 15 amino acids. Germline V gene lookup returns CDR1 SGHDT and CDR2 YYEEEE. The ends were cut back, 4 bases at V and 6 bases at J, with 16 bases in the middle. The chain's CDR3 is CASSLGRRTPGELFF. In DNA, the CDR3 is TGTGCCAGCAGCCTGGGGCGCAGAACCCCCGGGGAGCTGTTTTTT.

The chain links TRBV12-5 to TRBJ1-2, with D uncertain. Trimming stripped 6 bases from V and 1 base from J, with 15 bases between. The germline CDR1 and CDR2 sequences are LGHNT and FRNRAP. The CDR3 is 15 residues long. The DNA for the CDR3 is TGTGCTAGTGGCTACCCCGACGGCTTTAACTATGGCTACACCTTC. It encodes CASGYPDGFNYGYTF.

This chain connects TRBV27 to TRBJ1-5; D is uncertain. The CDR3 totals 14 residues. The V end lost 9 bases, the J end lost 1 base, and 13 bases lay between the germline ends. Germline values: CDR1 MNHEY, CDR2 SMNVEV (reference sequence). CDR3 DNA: TGTGCCAGTCCCCTTAAACAGAGCAATCAGCCCCAGCATTTT. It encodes CASPLKQSNQPQHF.

The CDR3 is CASRPRDSGGEQYF. Written as DNA, the CDR3 is TGTGCCAGCAGGCCCCGGGACAGTGGGGGCGAGCAGTACTTC. The rearrangement links TRBV2 to TRBJ2-7; 7 bases match TRBD1. V lost 6 bases and J lost 6; bases outside the gene matches: 11. Germline V lookup: CDR1 SNHLY, CDR2 FYNNEI. This CDR3 has 14 residues.

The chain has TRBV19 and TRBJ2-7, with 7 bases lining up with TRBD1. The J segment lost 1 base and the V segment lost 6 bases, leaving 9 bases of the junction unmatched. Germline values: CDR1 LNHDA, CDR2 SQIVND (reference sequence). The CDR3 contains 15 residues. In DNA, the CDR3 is TGTGCCAGTAGGAAGGGGACAGAAAGATCCTACGAGCAGTACTTC. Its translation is CASRKGTERSYEQYF.

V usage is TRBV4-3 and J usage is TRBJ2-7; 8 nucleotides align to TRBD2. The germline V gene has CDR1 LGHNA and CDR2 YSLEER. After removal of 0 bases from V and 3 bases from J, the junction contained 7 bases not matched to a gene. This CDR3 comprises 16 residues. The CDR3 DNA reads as TGCGCCAGCAGCCAAGATAGGCGGGGGGCCAACTACGAGCAGTACTTC. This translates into CASSQDRRGANYEQYF.

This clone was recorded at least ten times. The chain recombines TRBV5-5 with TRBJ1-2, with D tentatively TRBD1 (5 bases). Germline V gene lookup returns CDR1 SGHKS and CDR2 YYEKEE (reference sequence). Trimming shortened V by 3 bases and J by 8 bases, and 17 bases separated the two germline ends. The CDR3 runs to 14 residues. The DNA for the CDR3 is TGTGCCAGCAGCTCCCTCGGGGCCGAGCGCGGCTACACCTTC. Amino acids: CASSSLGAERGYTF.

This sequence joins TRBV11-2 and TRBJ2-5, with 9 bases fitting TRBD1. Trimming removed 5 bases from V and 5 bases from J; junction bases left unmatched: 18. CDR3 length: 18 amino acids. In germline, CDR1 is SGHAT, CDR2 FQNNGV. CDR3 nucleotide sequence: TGTGCCAGCAGCGGAGCCGGGACAGGGAGGTGGGGGACGGAGACCCAGTACTTC. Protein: CASSGAGTGRWGTETQYF.

CDR3 coding DNA: TGTGCCAGCAGTTTGGCGGGGGGCTACGAGCAGTACTTC. It translates to CASSLAGGYEQYF. The chain has TRBV28 and TRBJ2-7, with 8 positions matching TRBD2. With 3 bases clipped from V and 3 bases from J, the junction kept 1 base outside the gene matches. The CDR3 consists of 13 residues. Germline assignment: CDR1 MDHEN and CDR2 SYDVKM.

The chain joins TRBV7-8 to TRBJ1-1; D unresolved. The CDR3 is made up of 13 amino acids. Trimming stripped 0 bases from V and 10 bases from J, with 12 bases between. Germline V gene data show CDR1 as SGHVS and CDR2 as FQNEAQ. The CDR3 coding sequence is TGTGCCAGCAGCTTAGCCTCCGTGGGGTTAGCTTTCTTT. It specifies CASSLASVGLAFF.

The CDR3 sequence: CASSLAVLTQYF. CDR3 nucleotides: TGTGCCAGCAGCTTAGCGGTTCTGACCCAGTACTTC. This chain joins TRBV7-6 and TRBJ2-5; D not resolved. The germline V gene encodes CDR1 SGHVS and CDR2 FNYEAQ. The CDR3 runs 12 residues. The V gene lost 0 bases and the J gene lost 7 bases, with 6 bases spanning the gap.